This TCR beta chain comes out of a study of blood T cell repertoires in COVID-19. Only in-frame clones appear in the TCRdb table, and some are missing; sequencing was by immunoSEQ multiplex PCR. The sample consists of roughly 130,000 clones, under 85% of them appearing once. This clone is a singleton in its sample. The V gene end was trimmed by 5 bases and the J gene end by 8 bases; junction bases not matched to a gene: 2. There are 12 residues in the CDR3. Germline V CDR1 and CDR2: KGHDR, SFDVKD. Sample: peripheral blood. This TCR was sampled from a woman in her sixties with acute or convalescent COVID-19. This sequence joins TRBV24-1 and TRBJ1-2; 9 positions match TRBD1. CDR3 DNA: TGTGCCACCAGTGGGGGGACAGGGGGCTACACCTTC. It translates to CATSGGTGGYTF.